The 8 T cell receptor beta chains below were found in one sample sequenced in a study of beta chain features in type 1 diabetes. What was sequenced were expressed TCRB transcripts, since all of the isolated RNA had been reverse transcribed. Generated by immunoSEQ multiplex PCR, the TCRdb table keeps only in-frame clones and is missing some. The table shows hundreds of thousands of clones, with about 71% occurring only once. Sequencing was done on a sample of naive CD4+ T cells from blood. Every receptor here comes from a man aged 25 to 40 in good health.

The chain has TRBV4-1 and TRBJ1-6; D gene unclear. The germline CDR1 and CDR2 sequences are MGHRA and YSYEKL. This CDR3 region has 14 residues. The ends were cut back, 4 bases at V and 10 bases at J, with 14 bases in the middle. The CDR3 sequence is CASSPPVFNSPLHF. The DNA for the CDR3 is TGCGCCAGCAGCCCTCCGGTGTTCAACTCACCCCTCCACTTT.

To note about this clone: The same CDR3 is also encoded by other DNA sequences in this sample. The chain combines TRBV30 with TRBJ2-1; D is perhaps TRBD2 (6 bases). V lost 0 bases, J lost 7 bases, and 10 bases lay in between. Germline assignment: CDR1 GTSNPN and CDR2 SVGIG (reference sequence). CDR3 length: 13 residues. CDR3 region: CAWSVLGRNEQFF. The CDR3 nucleotides are TGTGCCTGGAGTGTACTGGGGAGGAATGAGCAGTTCTTC.

This sequence joins TRBV5-6 and TRBJ1-3, with 7 bases aligning to TRBD1. CDR3 length equals 14 residues. Germline-derived CDR1 and CDR2 are SGHDT and YYEEEE. V shed 4 bases, J shed 2 bases, and the junction held 3 bases outside the gene matches. The DNA for the CDR3 is TGTGCCAGCAGCCCGACAGGGACTGGAAACACCATATATTTT. Amino acids: CASSPTGTGNTIYF.

In this sample, this clone turned up a few times. The chain uses TRBV23-1 and TRBJ2-1; D call uncertain. TRBV23-1 is recorded as an ORF, its role being uncertain. Deletions cut 3 bases from V and 7 bases from J, with 10 bases between. This CDR3 comprises 13 residues. CDR3 sequence reads: CASSHNRLNEQFF. The CDR3 DNA is TGCGCCAGCAGTCACAACAGATTGAATGAGCAGTTCTTC.

V gene TRBV30 combines with J gene TRBJ1-5, with D uncertain. The germline V gene encodes CDR1 GTSNPN and CDR2 SVGIG (reference sequence). CDR3 size: 13 residues. V dropped 1 base and J dropped 3 bases, with 7 bases sitting between them. The CDR3 DNA reads TGTGCCTGGAGTGGCCTGCCCAATCAGCCCCAGCATTTT. Translating gives CAWSGLPNQPQHF.

This clone was seen a single time. At one end, the junction sequence differs from germline, possibly due to a read error. This rearrangement joins TRBV5-1 to TRBJ1-2, with 8 bases matching TRBD1. The CDR3 extends over 15 amino acids. Per the germline V gene, CDR1 is SGHRS and CDR2 is YFSETQ. CDR3 protein: CASSPRPGTGLGLSF. In DNA, the CDR3 is TGCGCCAGCAGCCCGCGTCCCGGGACAGGTTTAGGCCTATCTTTC.

V is TRBV30 and J is TRBJ2-5; D remains unclear. The CDR3 runs 11 residues. The ends were cut back, 4 bases at V and 4 bases at J, with 7 bases in the middle. Germline V lookup: CDR1 GTSNPN, CDR2 SVGIG (reference sequence). DNA for the CDR3: TGTGCCTGGAAGGGATCAGAGACCCAGTACTTC. It codes for CAWKGSETQYF.

The rearrangement links TRBV7-9 to TRBJ2-1; 13 bases match TRBD2. The CDR3 runs to 15 residues. Per germline, CDR1 SEHNR and CDR2 FQNEAQ (reference sequence). V lost 4 bases to trimming and J lost 8 bases; unmatched junction nucleotides: 5. The CDR3 DNA is TGTGCCAGCAGCTCCGGACTAGCGGGAGACTATGAGCAGTTCTTC. Its translation: CASSSGLAGDYEQFF.